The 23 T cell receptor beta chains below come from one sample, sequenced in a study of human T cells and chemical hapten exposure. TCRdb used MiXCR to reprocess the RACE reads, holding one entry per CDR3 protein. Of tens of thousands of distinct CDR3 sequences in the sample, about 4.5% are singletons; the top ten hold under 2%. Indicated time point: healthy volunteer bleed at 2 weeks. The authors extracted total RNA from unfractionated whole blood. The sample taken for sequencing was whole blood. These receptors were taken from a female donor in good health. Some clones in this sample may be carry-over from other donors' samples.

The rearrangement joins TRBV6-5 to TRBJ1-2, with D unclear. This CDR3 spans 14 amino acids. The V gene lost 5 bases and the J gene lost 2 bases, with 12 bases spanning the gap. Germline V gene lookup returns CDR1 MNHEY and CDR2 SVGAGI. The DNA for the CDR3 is TGTGCCAGCAGTCCCCGAGCGGTCAACTATGGCTACACCTTC. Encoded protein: CASSPRAVNYGYTF.

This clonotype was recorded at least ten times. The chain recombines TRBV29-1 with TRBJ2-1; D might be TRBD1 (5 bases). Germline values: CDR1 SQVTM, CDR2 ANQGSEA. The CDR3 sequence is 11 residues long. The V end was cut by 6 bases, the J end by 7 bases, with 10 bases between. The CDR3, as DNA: TGCAGCGTCGGACATAGAAATGAGCAGTTCTTC. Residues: CSVGHRNEQFF.

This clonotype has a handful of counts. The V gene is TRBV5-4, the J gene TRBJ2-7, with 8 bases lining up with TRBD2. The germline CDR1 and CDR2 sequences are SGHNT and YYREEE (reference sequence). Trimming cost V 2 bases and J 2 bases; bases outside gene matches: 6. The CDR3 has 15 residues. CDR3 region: CASSFGGTSTYEQYF. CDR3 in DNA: TGTGCCAGCAGCTTTGGGGGGACTAGTACCTACGAGCAGTACTTC.

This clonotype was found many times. In DNA, the CDR3 is TGTGCCACCAAAGTGAGAGTATGTTCGAATGGCTACACCTTC. It specifies CATKVRVCSNGYTF. This chain uses TRBV21-1 with TRBJ1-2. TRBV21-1 is a pseudogene segment. CDR3 size: 14 residues.

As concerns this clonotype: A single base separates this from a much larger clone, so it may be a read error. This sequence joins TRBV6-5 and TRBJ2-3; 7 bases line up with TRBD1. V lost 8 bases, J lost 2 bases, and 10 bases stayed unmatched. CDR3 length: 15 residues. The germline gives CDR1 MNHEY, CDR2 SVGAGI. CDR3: CASGLGGSPTDTQYF. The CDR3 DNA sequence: TGTGCCAGCGGTTTAGGGGGCAGCCCCACAGATACGCAGTATTTT.

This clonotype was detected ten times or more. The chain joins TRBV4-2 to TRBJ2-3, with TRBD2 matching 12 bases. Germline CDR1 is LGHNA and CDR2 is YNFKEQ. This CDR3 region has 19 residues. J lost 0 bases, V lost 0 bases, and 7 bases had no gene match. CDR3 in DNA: TGTGCCAGCAGCCAAGATCCGGCTAGCGGGGGGGCTAGCACAGATACGCAGTATTTT. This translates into CASSQDPASGGASTDTQYF.

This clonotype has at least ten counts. In nucleotides, the CDR3 is TGTGCCAGTAGTCTCATTGAGGATCAGCCCCAGCATTTT. Translating gives CASSLIEDQPQHF. The chain links TRBV19 to TRBJ1-5; D uncertain. The CDR3 loop spans 13 amino acids. CDR1 is LNHDA, CDR2 SQIVND, per germline (reference sequence). Trimming removed 5 bases at V and 5 bases at J, with 10 bases between.

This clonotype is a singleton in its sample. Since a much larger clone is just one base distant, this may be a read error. CDR3 DNA: TGTGCCAGCGGGGGACAGGAGAGATCCTACGAGCAGTACTTC. This gives the protein CASGGQERSYEQYF. This chain links TRBV13 with TRBJ2-7; 8 bases map to TRBD1. The CDR3 is made up of 14 amino acids. The ends lost 8 bases at V and 1 base at J; junction bases unmatched: 7. Germline V gene sequence: CDR1 PRHDT, CDR2 FYEKMQ (reference sequence).

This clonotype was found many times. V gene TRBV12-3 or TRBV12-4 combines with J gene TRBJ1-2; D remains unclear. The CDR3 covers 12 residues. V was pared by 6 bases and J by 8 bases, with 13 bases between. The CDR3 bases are TGTGCCAGCAGCCCCGGGAGCCCAGGCTACACCTTC. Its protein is CASSPGSPGYTF.

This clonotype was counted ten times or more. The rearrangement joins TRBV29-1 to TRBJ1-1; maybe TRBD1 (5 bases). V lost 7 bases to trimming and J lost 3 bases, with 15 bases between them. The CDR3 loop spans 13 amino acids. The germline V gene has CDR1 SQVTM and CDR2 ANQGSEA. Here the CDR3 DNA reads TGCAGCGCCGTTCAGGGCCCCTACACTGAAGCTTTCTTT. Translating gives CSAVQGPYTEAFF. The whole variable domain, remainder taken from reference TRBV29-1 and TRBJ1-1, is SAVISQKPSRDICQRGTSLTIQCQVDSQVTMMFWYRQQPGQSLTLIATANQGSEATYESGFVIDKFPISRPNLTFSTLTVSNMSPEDSSIYLCSAVQGPYTEAFFGQGTRLTVV.

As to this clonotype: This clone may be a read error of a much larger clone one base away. CDR3 bases: TGTGCCAGCAGCTTAGGACCCCACACAGATACGAAGTATTTT. Translated, it gives CASSLGPHTDTKYF. The chain joins TRBV7-7 to TRBJ2-3; D not certain. Germline V lookup: CDR1 SSHAT, CDR2 FNYEAQ (reference sequence). The CDR3 length is 14 residues. Variable domain in full (rest from reference TRBV7-7 and TRBJ2-3): GAGVSQSPRYKVTKRGQDVTLRCDPISSHATLYWYQQALGQGPEFLTYFNYEAQPDKSGLPSDRFSAERPEGSISTLTIQRTEQRDSAMYRCASSLGPHTDTKYFGPGTRLTVL.

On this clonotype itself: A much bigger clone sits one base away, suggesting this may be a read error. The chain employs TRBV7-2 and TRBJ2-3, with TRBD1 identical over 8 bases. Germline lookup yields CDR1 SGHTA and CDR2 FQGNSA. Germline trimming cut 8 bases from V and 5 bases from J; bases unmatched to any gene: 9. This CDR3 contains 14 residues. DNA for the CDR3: TGTGCCAGCTGCCAAGACAGGGGATTAGATACGCAGTATTTT. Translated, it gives CASCQDRGLDTQYF.

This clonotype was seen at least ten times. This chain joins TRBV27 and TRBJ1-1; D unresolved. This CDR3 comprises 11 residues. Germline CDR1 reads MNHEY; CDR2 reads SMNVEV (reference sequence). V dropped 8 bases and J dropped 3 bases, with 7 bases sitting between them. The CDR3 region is CASGSYTEAFF. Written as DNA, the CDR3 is TGTGCCAGCGGATCGTACACTGAAGCTTTCTTT.

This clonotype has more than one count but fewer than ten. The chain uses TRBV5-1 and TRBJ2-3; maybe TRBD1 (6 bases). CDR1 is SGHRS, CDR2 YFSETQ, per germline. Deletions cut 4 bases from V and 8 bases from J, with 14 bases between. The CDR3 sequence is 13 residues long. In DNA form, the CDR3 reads TGCGCCAGCAGCATTCCAGGGGAAGCTACGCAGTATTTT. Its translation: CASSIPGEATQYF.

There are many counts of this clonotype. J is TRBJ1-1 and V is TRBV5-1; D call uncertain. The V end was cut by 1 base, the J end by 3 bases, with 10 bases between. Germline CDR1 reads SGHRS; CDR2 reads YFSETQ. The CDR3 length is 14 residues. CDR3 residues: CASSLMGPHTEAFF. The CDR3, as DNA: TGCGCCAGCAGCTTGATGGGCCCTCACACTGAAGCTTTCTTT.

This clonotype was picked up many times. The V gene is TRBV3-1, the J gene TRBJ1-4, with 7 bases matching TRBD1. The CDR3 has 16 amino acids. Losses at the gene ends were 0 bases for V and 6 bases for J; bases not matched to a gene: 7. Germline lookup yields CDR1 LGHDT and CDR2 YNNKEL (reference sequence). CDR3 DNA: TGTGCCAGCAGCCAAGATTTCGGGGACAGCCATGAAAAACTGTTTTTT. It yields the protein CASSQDFGDSHEKLFF.

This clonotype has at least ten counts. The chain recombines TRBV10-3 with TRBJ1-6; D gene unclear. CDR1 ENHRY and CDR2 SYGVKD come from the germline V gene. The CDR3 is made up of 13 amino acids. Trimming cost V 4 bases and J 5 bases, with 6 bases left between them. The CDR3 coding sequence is TGTGCCATCAGTGGTCGGGATAATTCACCCCTCCACTTT. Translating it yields CAISGRDNSPLHF.

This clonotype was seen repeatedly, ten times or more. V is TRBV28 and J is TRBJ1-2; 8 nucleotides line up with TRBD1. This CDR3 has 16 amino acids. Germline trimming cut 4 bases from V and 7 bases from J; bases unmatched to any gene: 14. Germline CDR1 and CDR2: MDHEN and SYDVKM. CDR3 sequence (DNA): TGTGCCAGCAGTTCCCAGGGGGCAGGGGGTCACCGTGGCTACACCTTC. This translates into CASSSQGAGGHRGYTF.

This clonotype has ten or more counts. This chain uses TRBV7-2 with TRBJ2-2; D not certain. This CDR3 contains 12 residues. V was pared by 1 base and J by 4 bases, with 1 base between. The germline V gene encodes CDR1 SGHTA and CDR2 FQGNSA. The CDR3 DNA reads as TGTGCCAGCAGCTTAGTCACCGGGGAGCTGTTTTTT. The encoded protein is CASSLVTGELFF.

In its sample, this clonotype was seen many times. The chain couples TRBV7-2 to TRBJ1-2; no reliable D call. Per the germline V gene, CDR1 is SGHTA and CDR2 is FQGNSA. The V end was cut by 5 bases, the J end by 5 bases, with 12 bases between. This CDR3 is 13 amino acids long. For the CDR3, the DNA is TGTGCCAGCAGCGCAGACCGAAGATATGGCTACACCTTC. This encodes CASSADRRYGYTF.

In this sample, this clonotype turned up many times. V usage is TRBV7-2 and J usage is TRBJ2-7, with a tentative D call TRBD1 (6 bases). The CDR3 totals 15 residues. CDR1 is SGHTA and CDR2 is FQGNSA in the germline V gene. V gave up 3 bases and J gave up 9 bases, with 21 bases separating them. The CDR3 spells CASSLGARTEFGQYF. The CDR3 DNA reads TGTGCCAGCAGCTTGGGAGCCAGGACAGAATTCGGGCAGTACTTC.

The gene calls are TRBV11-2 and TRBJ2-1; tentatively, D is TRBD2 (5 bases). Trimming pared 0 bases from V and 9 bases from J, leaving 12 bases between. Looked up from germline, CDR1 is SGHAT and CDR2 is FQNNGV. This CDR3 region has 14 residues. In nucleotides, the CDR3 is TGTGCCAGCAGCTTAGAGAGGCCTAGCCGTGAGCAGTTCTTC. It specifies CASSLERPSREQFF.

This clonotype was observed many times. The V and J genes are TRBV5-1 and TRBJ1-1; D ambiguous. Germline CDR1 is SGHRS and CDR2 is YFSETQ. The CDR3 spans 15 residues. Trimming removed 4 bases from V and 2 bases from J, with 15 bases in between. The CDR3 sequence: CASSREGPENTEAFF. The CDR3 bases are TGCGCCAGCAGCCGGGAGGGCCCGGAAAACACTGAAGCTTTCTTT.